Listed here are 23 T cell receptor beta chains from one sample, sequenced in a study of T cell clonotyping in hematopoietic cell transplantation. Sample time point: recipient sample about 28 days before transplant, after cytoreduction. Assay used: immunoSEQ multiplex PCR; TCRdb lists only in-frame clones, some missing. The data show tens of thousands of clones, around 85% seen once. This specimen consisted of peripheral blood mononuclear cells, obtained before stem cell transplant. The receptor source for this set is a man between 60 and 75 years old with acute myeloid leukemia. Some clones in this sample may be carry-over from other donors' samples.

V is TRBV6-6 and J is TRBJ1-5; 8 positions match TRBD1. V was pared by 2 bases and J by 4 bases, with 7 bases of the junction left unmatched. Germline V gene data show CDR1 as MNHNY and CDR2 as SVGAGI (reference sequence). CDR3 size: 16 residues. CDR3 residues: CASSYPPGGGNQPQHF. As DNA, the CDR3 is TGTGCCAGCAGTTACCCCCCAGGGGGCGGGAATCAGCCCCAGCATTTT.

This clone occurred once. The chain combines TRBV2 with TRBJ1-1; the D is unclear. V lost 4 bases, J lost 4 bases, and 10 bases lay in between. The CDR3 loop spans 13 amino acids. CDR1 and CDR2 from the germline V gene are SNHLY and FYNNEI. This CDR3 reads CASSGTARTEAFF. In DNA form, the CDR3 reads TGTGCCAGCAGTGGGACCGCGCGCACTGAAGCTTTCTTT.

The chain uses TRBV7-9 and TRBJ1-2; unclear D gene. CDR1 and CDR2 (germline): SEHNR, FQNEAQ (reference sequence). This CDR3 comprises 15 residues. Between the trimmed V and J ends, which lost 2 bases and 2 bases, there was a span of 12 bases. CDR3 sequence reads: CASSLIGELNYGYTF. DNA of the CDR3: TGTGCCAGCAGCTTAATCGGGGAATTAAACTATGGCTACACCTTC.

The rearrangement uses TRBV5-4 and TRBJ2-7; TRBD2 matches at 7 bases. This CDR3 spans 12 amino acids. Germline-derived CDR1 and CDR2 are SGHNT and YYREEE (reference sequence). V was pared by 2 bases and J by 6 bases, with 2 bases of the junction left unmatched. CDR3 sequence: CASSFREGEQYF. The CDR3 nucleotides are TGTGCCAGCAGCTTCAGGGAGGGCGAGCAGTACTTC. The variable domain in full, completed from reference TRBV5-4 and TRBJ2-7, reads ETGVTQSPTHLIKTRGQQVTLRCSSQSGHNTVSWYQQALGQGPQFIFQYYREEENGRGNFPPRFSGLQFPNYSSELNVNALELDDSALYLCASSFREGEQYFGPGTRLTVT.

The chain employs TRBV5-1 and TRBJ1-6, with TRBD1 as a possible D gene (6 bases). The length of the CDR3 is 16 residues. Germline V gives CDR1 SGHRS, CDR2 YFSETQ. Trimming shortened V by 4 bases and J by 5 bases, and 16 bases separated the two germline ends. The CDR3 bases are TGCGCCAGCAGCGTTACACCCGGGACAAATAATTCACCCCTCCACTTT. Translated: CASSVTPGTNNSPLHF.

The V and J genes are TRBV9 and TRBJ1-1, with D unresolved. CDR1 and CDR2 from the germline V gene are SGDLS and YYNGEE. Trimming shortened V by 3 bases and J by 0 bases, and 6 bases separated the two germline ends. The CDR3 is 13 amino acids. The CDR3 protein is CASSGQVNTEAFF. In nucleotides, the CDR3 is TGTGCCAGCAGCGGGCAGGTGAACACTGAAGCTTTCTTT.

This clone was observed once. The chain couples TRBV28 to TRBJ1-5; D is uncertain. V shed 3 bases and J shed 7 bases, with 13 bases lying between them. Germline CDR1 MDHEN, CDR2 SYDVKM. This CDR3 contains 14 residues. CDR3 sequence (DNA): TGTGCCAGCAGTTTTTTCGGGAAGAGCCAGCCCCAGCATTTT. This encodes CASSFFGKSQPQHF.

V is TRBV19 and J is TRBJ2-2; 9 nucleotides match TRBD1. Germline lookup yields CDR1 LNHDA and CDR2 SQIVND (reference sequence). The junction had 5 bases not matched to a gene; V was cut back by 4 bases and J by 5 bases. This CDR3 has 15 residues. This CDR3 is CASSKGTGRTGELFF. CDR3 nucleotide sequence: TGTGCCAGTAGTAAGGGGACAGGGAGAACCGGGGAGCTGTTTTTT.

The chain is built from TRBV14 and TRBJ1-3; the D is unclear. The CDR3 contains 13 residues. Trimming pared 7 bases from V and 0 bases from J, leaving 7 bases between. Germline lookup yields CDR1 SGHDN and CDR2 FVKESK. For the CDR3, the DNA is TGTGCCAGCACCCTGAACTCTGGAAACACCATATATTTT. Translation gives CASTLNSGNTIYF.

The V and J genes are TRBV4-2 and TRBJ1-2, with a tentative D call TRBD1 (6 bases). Trimming pared 0 bases from V and 5 bases from J, leaving 10 bases between. Germline lookup yields CDR1 LGHNA and CDR2 YNFKEQ. This CDR3 spans 14 amino acids. This chain's CDR3 is CASSQDRGNYGYTF. CDR3 coding DNA: TGTGCCAGCAGCCAAGACAGGGGCAATTATGGCTACACCTTC.

V and J are TRBV30 and TRBJ2-5, with 7 nucleotides matching TRBD2. The CDR3 contains 13 residues. Germline CDR1 reads GTSNPN; CDR2 reads SVGIG (reference sequence). With V trimmed by 0 bases and J by 5 bases, 3 bases remained unmatched. The CDR3 DNA follows: TGTGCCTGGAGTGTCGGGGGGAGGGAGACCCAGTACTTC. The encoded protein is CAWSVGGRETQYF. Full variable domain (rest looked up from reference TRBV30 and TRBJ2-5): SQTIHQWPATLVQPVGSPLSLECTVEGTSNPNLYWYRQAAGRGLQLLFYSVGIGQISSEVPQNLSASRPQDRQFILSSKKLLLSDSGFYLCAWSVGGRETQYFGPGTRLLVL.

This clone was counted only a few times. The chain is built from TRBV7-3 and TRBJ1-6, with D maybe TRBD1 (6 bases). The germline V and J ends were trimmed by 5 bases and 5 bases, with 10 bases remaining between them. Germline CDR1 reads SGHTA; CDR2 reads FQGTGA. The CDR3 totals 14 residues. The CDR3 coding sequence is TGTGCCAGCAGCCGACAGGACCATAATTCACCCCTCCACTTT. This sequence encodes CASSRQDHNSPLHF.

The V and J genes are TRBV13 and TRBJ1-6, with TRBD1 matching 7 bases. The CDR3 sequence is 14 residues long. V gave up 5 bases and J gave up 9 bases; unmatched junction bases: 7. From germline, CDR1 is PRHDT and CDR2 FYEKMQ (reference sequence). As DNA, the CDR3 is TGTGCCAGCAGCCCCCGGGACAGCGGTTCACCCCTCCACTTT. It codes for CASSPRDSGSPLHF.

The V gene is TRBV30, the J gene TRBJ1-3; no clear D. The CDR3 has 15 amino acids. Looked up from germline, CDR1 is GTSNPN and CDR2 is SVGIG (reference sequence). Trimming cost V 1 base and J 4 bases, with 14 bases left between them. The CDR3 is CAWSALRASGNTIYF. DNA of the CDR3: TGTGCCTGGAGTGCGTTGAGGGCATCAGGAAACACCATATATTTT. Variable domain in full (rest from reference TRBV30 and TRBJ1-3): SQTIHQWPATLVQPVGSPLSLECTVEGTSNPNLYWYRQAAGRGLQLLFYSVGIGQISSEVPQNLSASRPQDRQFILSSKKLLLSDSGFYLCAWSALRASGNTIYFGEGSWLTVV.

The chain joins TRBV19 to TRBJ2-7; D is unclear. The CDR3 is 12 residues long. The germline CDR1 and CDR2 sequences are LNHDA and SQIVND (reference sequence). The V end was cut by 3 bases, the J end by 5 bases, with 8 bases between. CDR3 sequence reads: CASSMMGNEQYF. The DNA of the CDR3 is TGTGCCAGTAGTATGATGGGGAACGAGCAGTACTTC.

This sequence joins TRBV25-1 and TRBJ1-5, with 10 bases aligning to TRBD1. V gave up 4 bases and J gave up 1 base; unmatched junction bases: 4. Looked up from germline, CDR1 is MGHDK and CDR2 is SYGVNS. This CDR3 region has 16 residues. CDR3 DNA: TGTGCCAGCAGTGCGGAGGGACAGGGGAGCAATCAGCCCCAGCATTTT. This gives the protein CASSAEGQGSNQPQHF.

This sequence joins TRBV6-5 and TRBJ1-3; unclear D gene. V gave up 9 bases and J gave up 1 base, with 13 bases separating them. This CDR3 has 14 residues. CDR1 is MNHEY, CDR2 SVGAGI, per germline. The CDR3 DNA reads TGTGCCAGTCAGGAAGGCGGATCTGGAAACACCATATATTTT. Its translation: CASQEGGSGNTIYF.

The rearrangement links TRBV29-1 to TRBJ2-7; 15 bases match TRBD2. Unmatched junction bases numbered 13, after V lost 6 bases and J lost 7 bases. This CDR3 is built from 16 residues. Germline V gene sequence: CDR1 SQVTM, CDR2 ANQGSEA. The CDR3 bases are TGCAGCGTAGCAGGACTAGCGGGGGGGCCGCCCTCGGAGCAGTACTTC. It is translated as CSVAGLAGGPPSEQYF.

V usage is TRBV29-1 and J usage is TRBJ2-3, with TRBD2 matching 12 bases. The CDR3 sequence is 15 residues long. Germline V gives CDR1 SQVTM, CDR2 ANQGSEA. The junction had 9 bases not matched to a gene; V was cut back by 4 bases and J by 7 bases. The CDR3 coding sequence is TGCAGCGTTGGCTCTAGCGGGGGGGACCCGAATACGCAGTATTTT. Its translation: CSVGSSGGDPNTQYF.

This clone was seen a handful of times. The gene calls are TRBV5-1 and TRBJ2-7; 7 nucleotides agree with TRBD1. Germline V gene sequence: CDR1 SGHRS, CDR2 YFSETQ. V lost 8 bases, J lost 6 bases, and 8 bases stayed unmatched. The length of the CDR3 is 12 residues. CDR3 in DNA: TGCGCCAGTGGGGACAGCATGGCCGAGCAGTACTTC. Protein: CASGDSMAEQYF.

V is TRBV5-4 and J is TRBJ1-3, with 9 bases aligning to TRBD1. With 2 bases clipped from V and 4 bases from J, the junction kept 7 bases outside the gene matches. The CDR3 covers 16 residues. Germline loops: CDR1 SGHNT, CDR2 YYREEE (reference sequence). The CDR3 sequence: CASSLLTGGAGNTIYF. Here the CDR3 DNA reads TGTGCCAGCAGCTTACTTACAGGGGGCGCCGGAAACACCATATATTTT. Full variable domain (outside the CDR3, taken from reference TRBV5-4 and TRBJ1-3): ETGVTQSPTHLIKTRGQQVTLRCSSQSGHNTVSWYQQALGQGPQFIFQYYREEENGRGNFPPRFSGLQFPNYSSELNVNALELDDSALYLCASSLLTGGAGNTIYFGEGSWLTVV.

V gene TRBV5-1 combines with J gene TRBJ1-1; D possibly corresponds to TRBD1 (5 bases). V lost 4 bases to trimming and J lost 4 bases, with 14 bases between them. The CDR3 is 14 amino acids. The germline CDR1 and CDR2 sequences are SGHRS and YFSETQ. This chain's CDR3 is CASSMGGPGTEAFF. The CDR3 nucleotides are TGCGCCAGCAGCATGGGGGGTCCGGGCACTGAAGCTTTCTTT.

This clone was recorded only once. The chain employs TRBV2 and TRBJ1-1; 7 nucleotides agree with TRBD1. The CDR3 sequence is 13 residues long. After removal of 9 bases from V and 1 base from J, the junction contained 5 bases not matched to a gene. Germline loops: CDR1 SNHLY, CDR2 FYNNEI. The CDR3: CARDRAGNTEAFF. CDR3 coding DNA: TGTGCCAGAGACAGGGCCGGGAACACTGAAGCTTTCTTT. The variable domain in full, with the rest retrieved from reference TRBV2 and TRBJ1-1, is EPEVTQTPSHQVTQMGQEVILRCVPISNHLYFYWYRQILGQKVEFLVSFYNNEISEKSEIFDDQFSVERPDGSNFTLKIRSTKLEDSAMYFCARDRAGNTEAFFGQGTRLTVV.